The rows below give T cell receptor beta chains drawn from one sample of a study of cytomegalovirus exposure and HLA in healthy donors. TCRdb's copy holds only in-frame clones and misses some; the assay was immunoSEQ multiplex PCR. The sample yields approximately 40,000 clones, of which the top ten take up under 2%. What was sequenced was PBMCs. The source of these receptors is a woman aged 25 to 45 in good health and CMV-seronegative. The CDR3 runs from the conserved cysteine through the conserved F or W. The D gene is left open where the match is weak.

>TRBV29-1|TRBJ2-7|NA
CSVGPGETGEQYF
TGCAGCGTTGGTCCGGGAGAAACGGGAGAGCAGTACTTC
>TRBV28|TRBJ1-2|NA
CASSAAGQLYGYTF
TGTGCCAGCAGTGCCGCTGGACAGCTATATGGCTACACCTTC
>TRBV4-3|TRBJ2-7|TRBD2
CASSQGAGVYYEQYF
TGCGCCAGCAGCCAAGGGGCGGGAGTGTACTACGAGCAGTACTTC
>TRBV20-1|TRBJ1-2|NA
CSAPLRQVHTF
TGCAGTGCTCCCCTCAGACAGGTCCACACCTTC
>TRBV15|TRBJ1-2|TRBD1
CATSPGTGFEGYTF
TGTGCCACCAGCCCGGGGACAGGGTTCGAGGGCTACACCTTC
>TRBV30|TRBJ2-3|NA
CAWSVAQGGYTDTQYF
TGTGCCTGGAGTGTAGCGCAGGGGGGTTACACAGATACGCAGTATTTT
>TRBV5-1|TRBJ1-5|TRBD1
CASSSVTGAAQHF
TGCGCCAGCAGCTCCGTGACAGGGGCCGCCCAGCATTTT
>TRBV11-3|TRBJ1-1|TRBD1
CASSRTGAQTEAFF
TGTGCCAGCAGCAGGACAGGGGCACAGACTGAAGCTTTCTTT
>TRBV5-1|TRBJ2-1|TRBD2
CASSSGSGHNEQFF
TGCGCCAGCAGCTCAGGTAGCGGGCACAATGAGCAGTTCTTC
>TRBV30|TRBJ2-3|TRBD2
CAGSTGLAGMVTQYF
TGTGCCGGGAGTACGGGACTAGCGGGGATGGTTACGCAGTATTTT
>TRBV29-1|TRBJ1-2|NA
CSVALGRGRGFGYTF
TGCAGCGTTGCATTGGGCAGAGGGAGAGGATTCGGCTACACCTTC
>TRBV6-4|TRBJ1-2|TRBD1
CASSDPIPTGLSYGYTF
TGTGCCAGCAGTGACCCTATTCCGACAGGGCTTAGCTATGGCTACACCTTC
>TRBV28|TRBJ2-7|NA
CATGPGALPEQYF
TGTGCCACCGGACCGGGAGCTCTCCCCGAGCAGTACTTC
>TRBV9|TRBJ2-2|NA
CASRWGVNTGELFF
TGTGCCAGCAGGTGGGGCGTCAACACCGGGGAGCTGTTTTTT
>TRBV30|TRBJ1-1|TRBD1
CAWADRDTEAFF
TGTGCCTGGGCGGACAGGGACACTGAAGCTTTCTTT
>TRBV7-9|TRBJ2-1|TRBD2
CASSSGLAPTGGDNEQFF
TGTGCCAGCAGCTCGGGACTAGCCCCAACGGGGGGCGACAATGAGCAGTTCTTC
>TRBV30|TRBJ1-1|NA
CAWSVQGNTEAFF
TGTGCCTGGAGTGTACAGGGGAACACTGAAGCTTTCTTT
>TRBV20-1|TRBJ2-7|NA
CSASKRSEQYF
TGCAGTGCTAGCAAGCGTAGCGAGCAGTACTTC
>TRBV4-1|TRBJ2-1|NA
CASSHPEVDIYNYNEQFF
TGCGCCAGCAGCCACCCAGAGGTGGACATTTATAACTACAATGAGCAGTTCTTC
>TRBV9|TRBJ1-2|TRBD1
CASSVEYGTGGGGYTF
TGTGCCAGCAGCGTAGAGTATGGGACAGGGGGTGGCGGCTACACCTTC
>TRBV4-2|TRBJ2-1|NA
CASSQDAVTNGEQFF
TGTGCCAGCAGCCAAGATGCCGTGACAAACGGTGAGCAGTTCTTC
>TRBV7-2|TRBJ1-5|NA
CASSLFNQPQHF
TGTGCCAGCAGCCTCTTTAATCAGCCCCAGCATTTT
>TRBV5-1|TRBJ2-5|TRBD2
CASSLGTSLETQYF
TGCGCCAGCAGCTTGGGGACTAGCTTGGAGACCCAGTACTTC
>TRBV4-2|TRBJ1-4|NA
CASSQELGAGGEKLFF
TGTGCCAGCAGCCAAGAGCTCGGGGCGGGGGGTGAAAAACTGTTTTTT
>TRBV5-1|TRBJ2-1|TRBD1
CASSPDRGAYNEQFF
TGCGCCAGCAGCCCGGACAGGGGGGCCTACAATGAGCAGTTCTTC
>TRBV30|TRBJ1-2|TRBD1
CAWTTKQGGYTF
TGTGCCTGGACCACGAAACAGGGGGGCTACACCTTC
>TRBV30|TRBJ2-1|TRBD2
CAWSGTSGSRSSYNEQFF
TGTGCCTGGAGTGGGACTAGCGGGAGTCGAAGCTCCTACAATGAGCAGTTCTTC
>TRBV4-2|TRBJ1-5|NA
CASSQDLGGINQPQHF
TGTGCCAGCAGCCAAGATCTTGGAGGGATCAATCAGCCCCAGCATTTT
>TRBV28|TRBJ2-7|TRBD1
CASSGQGRAYEQYF
TGTGCCAGCAGCGGACAGGGAAGGGCCTACGAGCAGTACTTC
>TRBV4-1|TRBJ1-2|NA
CASSPGANYGYTF
TGCGCCAGCAGTCCGGGAGCTAACTATGGCTACACCTTC
>TRBV4-1|TRBJ2-7|TRBD1
CASSQEETGSYEQYF
TGCGCCAGCAGCCAAGAGGAGACAGGGAGCTACGAGCAGTACTTC
>TRBV6-5|TRBJ1-2|NA
CASTNLGDYGYTF
TGTGCCAGCACCAACTTAGGGGACTATGGCTACACCTTC
>TRBV30|TRBJ2-1|TRBD2
CAGRDTSLAGVKQFF
TGTGCCGGGCGAGATACGAGTCTAGCGGGAGTTAAGCAGTTCTTC
>TRBV4-1|TRBJ2-5|TRBD2
CASSQEVPSGRPPQETQYF
TGCGCCAGCAGCCAAGAAGTCCCTAGCGGGAGACCCCCCCAAGAGACCCAGTACTTC
>TRBV15|TRBJ1-5|NA
CATSRDYSVQPQHF
TGTGCCACCAGCAGAGACTATTCGGTGCAGCCCCAGCATTTT
>TRBV18|TRBJ1-1|NA
CASSPFWGKGDTEAFF
TGTGCCAGCTCACCATTTTGGGGAAAGGGAGACACTGAAGCTTTCTTT
>TRBV4-3|TRBJ1-2|TRBD1
CASSQDLGQGYGYTF
TGCGCCAGCAGCCAAGATCTTGGACAGGGGTATGGCTACACCTTC
>TRBV27|TRBJ1-2|TRBD1
CASRYLQGAYGYTF
TGTGCCAGCAGATACCTACAGGGGGCCTATGGCTACACCTTC
>TRBV29-1|TRBJ1-1|NA
CSVTGGTEAFF
TGCAGCGTTACGGGGGGCACTGAAGCTTTCTTT
>TRBV9|TRBJ1-2|NA
CASSLRGDPAGNYGYTF
TGTGCCAGCAGCCTGAGGGGCGACCCGGCGGGGAACTATGGCTACACCTTC
>TRBV19|TRBJ1-5|NA
CASSILENSNQPQHF
TGTGCCAGTAGTATTCTGGAGAATAGCAATCAGCCCCAGCATTTT
>TRBV30|TRBJ2-1|NA
CAYLRGADEQFF
TGTGCCTACCTCAGGGGTGCCGATGAGCAGTTCTTC
>TRBV5-1|TRBJ2-2|NA
CASSLDEGTTGELFF
TGCGCCAGCAGCTTGGATGAGGGTACCACCGGGGAGCTGTTTTTT
>TRBV20-1|TRBJ2-7|TRBD2
CSAGVAGEQYF
TGCAGTGCTGGGGTAGCGGGAGAGCAGTACTTC
>TRBV7-7|TRBJ2-7|TRBD2
CASSWTSGSEQYF
TGTGCCAGCAGCTGGACTAGCGGGAGCGAGCAGTACTTC
>TRBV18|TRBJ2-1|TRBD2
CASSPRTSVHNEQFF
TGTGCCAGCTCACCAAGAACTAGCGTCCACAATGAGCAGTTCTTC
>TRBV5-4|TRBJ2-7|NA
CASRPTGTSYEQYF
TGTGCCAGCAGGCCTACCGGGACTTCCTACGAGCAGTACTTC
>TRBV28|TRBJ2-7|NA
CASSGWGQGTYEQYF
TGTGCCAGCAGTGGGTGGGGACAAGGTACCTACGAGCAGTACTTC
>TRBV29-1|TRBJ2-3|TRBD2
CSVGSGSMTDTQYF
TGCAGCGTTGGTAGCGGGAGTATGACAGATACGCAGTATTTT
>TRBV29-1|TRBJ2-1|NA
CSVEAGDNEQFF
TGCAGCGTTGAAGCCGGGGACAATGAGCAGTTCTTC
>TRBV9|TRBJ1-2|NA
CASRGRGGYTF
TGTGCCAGTAGGGGGAGAGGAGGCTACACCTTC
>TRBV4-2|TRBJ1-2|TRBD1
CASSQGDRAGYTF
TGTGCCAGCAGCCAAGGGGACAGGGCAGGCTACACCTTC
>TRBV4-1|TRBJ2-1|NA
CASSQASASPYNEQFF
TGCGCCAGCAGCCAAGCGAGCGCATCCCCGTACAATGAGCAGTTCTTC